This section outlines one T cell receptor (beta chain) sequence together with its context. Its antigen specificity is not known. At one boundary the junction diverges from the germline segment, which might be a read error. The data were obtained in a study of blood T cell repertoires in COVID-19 (dated by TCRdb to 2019 to 2021). Looking at the study overall: Collaborator samples came from the United States, Italy and Spain and covered acute and convalescent phases of COVID-19. A de-identified subject ID, COVID-19 status, age in years and sex were almost always included in the sample metadata. The prospective study material was composed of cDNA or gDNA derived from T cells, B-cell-depleted T cells, or PBMCs. The repertoires were released in a freely available public database intended as a resource for research on the immune response to SARS-CoV-2. HLA class I and class II types, where available, came from metadata supplied by the sample provider rather than from assay-based typing. The samples were drawn from the first 160 participants of the ongoing ImmuneRACE study and from 950 to 1,500 subjects provided by 6 global collaborators. Deeply sampled blood TCRbeta repertoires from subjects exposed to, actively infected with, or recovered from COVID-19 were included in the dataset.

The immunoSEQ Assay, a bias-controlled multiplex PCR, was used to amplify TCRbeta CDR3 regions from genomic DNA. The study's own analysis went as follows. The number of nucleated cells in each sample was estimated by amplification of reference gene primers within the assay. To quantify the absolute abundance of each unique TCRbeta CDR3 rearrangement, sequence reads were collapsed and filtered. For each sample, productive Simpson clonality was calculated as the square root of Simpson's diversity index over productive rearrangements. Not all clones reach the TCRdb copy of this immuneACCESS table, which keeps in-frame sequences only. Checked studies attribute under half of the gap to unresolved V genes and leave the rest unexplained. The V and J calls and the clone size are those of that table, but D and trimming were determined from the DNA. A total of around 360,000 clones appear in this sample, around 87% of them only once. The top ten hold over 9.5% of the sample.

One collaborating source in Seattle enrolled patients during active infection and followed them longitudinally through the course of disease. Each collaborating institution followed its own protocols to collect whole blood in K2EDTA tubes. For TCRbeta analysis, collaborators shipped samples as frozen whole blood, isolated PBMCs, or DNA extracted from either of those sample types. Overall results and qualifications from the work: Clinical and demographic metadata were provided uncurated, with the amount varying by source and participant.

This receptor was taken from a woman aged 30 to 39 with COVID-19, enrolled during active disease. The sequencing sample was made of peripheral blood.

The nucleotides are TGTGCCAGTAGAGCCGGCGGGAGCCGATTCTTC. The encoded protein is CASRAGGSRFF. The rearranged chain carries TRBV19 and TRBJ2-7; 7 junctional bases match TRBD2. Via the germline V gene (reference sequence), CDR1 is LNHDA and CDR2 SQIVND. The CDR3 sequence holds 11 residues, the cysteine and phenylalanine included. The only DNA kept is the CDR3, 33 bases in frame from the first base.